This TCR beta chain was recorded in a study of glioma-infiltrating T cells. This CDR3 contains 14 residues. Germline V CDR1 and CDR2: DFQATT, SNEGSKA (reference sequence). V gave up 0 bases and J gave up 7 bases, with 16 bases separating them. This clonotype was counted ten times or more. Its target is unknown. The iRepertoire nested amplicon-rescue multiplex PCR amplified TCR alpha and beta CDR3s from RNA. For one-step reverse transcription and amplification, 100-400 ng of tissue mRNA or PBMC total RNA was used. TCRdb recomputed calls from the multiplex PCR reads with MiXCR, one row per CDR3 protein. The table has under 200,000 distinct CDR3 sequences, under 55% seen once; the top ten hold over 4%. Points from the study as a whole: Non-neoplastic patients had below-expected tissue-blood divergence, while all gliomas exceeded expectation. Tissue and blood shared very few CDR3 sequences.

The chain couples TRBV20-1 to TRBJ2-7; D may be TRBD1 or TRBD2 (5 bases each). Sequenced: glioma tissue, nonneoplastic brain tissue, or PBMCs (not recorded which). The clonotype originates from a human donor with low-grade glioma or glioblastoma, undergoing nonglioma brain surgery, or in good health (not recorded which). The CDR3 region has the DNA TGCAGTGCTAGAGATCCCGACTGGGGGATGGAGCAGTACTTC. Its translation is CSARDPDWGMEQYF.